The clone carrying this TCR beta chain has more than one count but fewer than ten. The target antigen is unknown. This CDR3 contains 17 residues. V shed 6 bases, J shed 6 bases, and the junction held 13 bases outside the gene matches. Germline loops: CDR1 LGHDT, CDR2 YNNKEL (reference sequence). This sample is drawn from a study of blood T cells in healthy people across ages. A J-beta primer mix and a sample-barcoded 5' primer were used in a second PCR of about 7 to 11 cycles. One entry per CDR3 protein results from TCRdb running MiXCR on the 5' RACE reads. The table has 1,500,000 or so distinct CDR3 sequences, approximately 43% seen once. Regarding the study as a whole: In these data, TCR beta diversity tracked strongly with naive T cell percentage. A conclusive naive versus antigen-experienced comparison was prevented by the unsorted PBMCs.

Sequenced: blood. This TCR came from a woman aged 18-30 years in good health. V and J are TRBV3-1 and TRBJ2-3, with 12 bases aligning to TRBD2. In DNA, the CDR3 is TGTGCCAGCAGGCCGCGTATTCTAGCGGGAGGGCCGGATACGCAGTATTTT. Protein product: CASRPRILAGGPDTQYF.